What follows are 21 T cell receptor beta chains derived from one specimen sequenced in a study of blood T cell repertoires in COVID-19. The repertoire was sequenced with immunoSEQ multiplex PCR; TCRdb's copy has only in-frame clones and lacks some. The sample holds about 140,000 clones; approximately 80% are singletons and the top ten take 16%. Input material: peripheral blood. These receptors originate from a man aged 45-60 years with acute or convalescent COVID-19.

The chain carries TRBV18 and TRBJ2-7, with 7 bases lining up with TRBD1. The CDR3 extends over 14 amino acids. CDR1 is KGHSH and CDR2 is LQKENI in the germline V gene. Losses at the gene ends were 2 bases for V and 1 base for J; bases not matched to a gene: 2. The DNA of the CDR3 is TGTGCCAGCTCACCAAAGACAGGGTCCTACGAGCAGTACTTC. Translated, it gives CASSPKTGSYEQYF. The whole variable domain, remainder taken from reference TRBV18 and TRBJ2-7, is NAGVMQNPRHLVRRRGQEARLRCSPMKGHSHVYWYRQLPEEGLKFMVYLQKENIIDESGMPKERFSAEFPKEGPSILRIQQVVRGDSAAYFCASSPKTGSYEQYFGPGTRLTVT.

The V and J genes are TRBV23-1 and TRBJ2-1; 8 nucleotides line up with TRBD2. TRBV23-1 is labeled an ORF, and its function is uncertain. With V trimmed by 9 bases and J by 5 bases, 12 bases remained unmatched. The CDR3 covers 15 residues. CDR3 coding DNA: TGCGCCAGGTCCGACTCCGGGAGGGAGAACAATGAGCAGTTCTTC. Residues: CARSDSGRENNEQFF.

V usage is TRBV12-3 or TRBV12-4 and J usage is TRBJ2-7; 8 positions agree with TRBD1. Trimming at V came to 3 bases and at J to 6 bases, leaving 1 base not matched to a gene. The CDR3 is made up of 12 amino acids. CDR3 coding DNA: TGTGCCAGCAGTTTTGACAGGGGCGAGCAGTACTTC. It translates to CASSFDRGEQYF.

This clone was picked up a small number of times. This rearrangement joins TRBV19 to TRBJ1-2; D remains unclear. There are 13 residues in the CDR3. Germline V CDR1 and CDR2: LNHDA, SQIVND (reference sequence). V dropped 8 bases and J dropped 0 bases, with 10 bases sitting between them. CDR3 nucleotides: TGTGCCAGTCAACATGGAGCTAACTATGGCTACACCTTC. Amino acid sequence: CASQHGANYGYTF.

This rearrangement joins TRBV6-5 to TRBJ1-6, with D tentatively TRBD1 (5 bases). This CDR3 spans 14 amino acids. Germline V CDR1 and CDR2: MNHEY, SVGAGI. The V end lost 11 bases, the J end lost 8 bases, and 19 bases lay between the germline ends. Here the CDR3 DNA reads TGTGCCGTGGGACGCAGACTAGAAGATTCACCCCTCCACTTT. Encoded protein: CAVGRRLEDSPLHF.

This clone was seen a single time. The chain joins TRBV12-5 to TRBJ1-1; TRBD1 matches at 7 bases. V shed 6 bases and J 2 bases; nucleotides not matched to a gene: 9. Germline CDR1 LGHNT, CDR2 FRNRAP. There are 15 residues in the CDR3. In nucleotides, the CDR3 is TGTGCTAGTGGGGCCCCGGGACAGCTAAACACTGAAGCTTTCTTT. Protein product: CASGAPGQLNTEAFF.

The chain carries TRBV3-1 (or the pseudogene TRBV3-2) and TRBJ1-5; 9 nucleotides align to TRBD1. The CDR3 has 14 amino acids. CDR1 is LGHDT and CDR2 is YNNKEL in the germline V gene (reference sequence). The V gene end was trimmed by 1 base and the J gene end by 6 bases; junction bases not matched to a gene: 1. The CDR3 here is CASSQGTGAQPQHF. The CDR3 DNA sequence: TGTGCCAGCAGCCAAGGGACAGGGGCTCAGCCCCAGCATTTT.

This clone has a handful of counts. The rearrangement joins TRBV18 to TRBJ1-1; 9 nucleotides line up with TRBD1. With 5 bases clipped from V and 0 bases from J, the junction kept 7 bases outside the gene matches. The germline V gene has CDR1 KGHSH and CDR2 LQKENI. The CDR3 loop spans 16 amino acids. The CDR3 bases are TGTGCCAGCTCAGAAGGGACAGGGCGAATGAACACTGAAGCTTTCTTT. It specifies CASSEGTGRMNTEAFF.

The chain recombines TRBV15 with TRBJ1-2, with D hard to call. Germline V gene lookup returns CDR1 LNHNV and CDR2 YYDKDF (reference sequence). This CDR3 has 13 amino acids. V lost 0 bases to trimming and J lost 4 bases, with 6 bases between them. CDR3 sequence: CATSRDVRYGYTF. CDR3 coding DNA: TGTGCCACCAGCAGAGATGTCCGCTATGGCTACACCTTC. Full variable domain (rest looked up from reference TRBV15 and TRBJ1-2): DAMVIQNPRYQVTQFGKPVTLSCSQTLNHNVMYWYQQKSSQAPKLLFHYYDKDFNNEADTPDNFQSRRPNTSFCFLDIRSPGLGDTAMYLCATSRDVRYGYTFGSGTRLTVV.

J is TRBJ1-3 and V is TRBV10-3, with a tentative D call TRBD1 (5 bases). This CDR3 is built from 14 residues. Trimming cost V 2 bases and J 3 bases, with 8 bases left between them. Germline assignment: CDR1 ENHRY and CDR2 SYGVKD. The CDR3 sequence: CAISEPTVGNTIYF. CDR3 sequence (DNA): TGTGCCATCAGTGAGCCGACAGTTGGAAACACCATATATTTT.

The CDR3, as DNA: TGTGCCAGCAGTTACCCCCCCGGCGCGGCGGGTGGCTACACCTTC. It encodes CASSYPPGAAGGYTF. The V gene is TRBV28, the J gene TRBJ1-2; D uncertain. Trimming took 4 bases from V and 7 from J, leaving 19 bases between them. The length of the CDR3 is 15 residues. Per germline, CDR1 MDHEN and CDR2 SYDVKM.

The chain joins TRBV19 to TRBJ1-1; the match to TRBD1 covers 8 bases. CDR3 size: 15 residues. The V and J ends lost 2 bases and 1 base, in that order; junction bases with no gene match: 3. Per the germline V gene, CDR1 is LNHDA and CDR2 is SQIVND (reference sequence). The CDR3 DNA reads TGTGCCAGTAGTATACAAGGACAGGGGAACACTGAAGCTTTCTTT. Its translation is CASSIQGQGNTEAFF.

The CDR3 loop reads CASSLTGGLRETQYF. CDR3 coding DNA: TGCGCCAGCAGCTTAACGGGGGGGCTTAGAGAGACCCAGTACTTC. The chain employs TRBV5-1 and TRBJ2-5; 8 bases map to TRBD2. This CDR3 has 15 residues. V shed 2 bases, J shed 4 bases, and the junction held 7 bases outside the gene matches. CDR1 is SGHRS and CDR2 is YFSETQ in the germline V gene.

The chain uses TRBV3-1 (or the pseudogene TRBV3-2) and TRBJ1-5, with D unclear. CDR3 length: 16 amino acids. CDR1 and CDR2 from the germline V gene are LGHDT and YNNKEL (reference sequence). The ends were cut back, 0 bases at V and 2 bases at J, with 11 bases in the middle. In DNA form, the CDR3 reads TGTGCCAGCAGCCAAGATCCTCGACATGGCAATCAGCCCCAGCATTTT. Amino acids: CASSQDPRHGNQPQHF.

The chain recombines TRBV5-6 with TRBJ2-1; no clear D. V gave up 0 bases and J gave up 11 bases, with 12 bases separating them. The CDR3 runs 13 residues. Germline values: CDR1 SGHDT, CDR2 YYEEEE. For the CDR3, the DNA is TGTGCCAGCAGCTTGGCCGGGTCTCCTCAGCAGTTCTTC. Residues: CASSLAGSPQQFF.

This clone has just one count. This sequence joins TRBV30 and TRBJ1-1; no clear D gene. Deletions cut 3 bases from V and 7 bases from J, with 9 bases between. The CDR3 sequence is 11 residues long. Germline CDR1 and CDR2: GTSNPN and SVGIG (reference sequence). CDR3 sequence: CAWRIQFEAFF. The CDR3 DNA is TGTGCCTGGAGGATACAGTTTGAAGCTTTCTTT.

This clone was found once. The chain is built from TRBV3-1 (or the pseudogene TRBV3-2) and TRBJ1-6, with D perhaps TRBD1 (5 bases). The germline CDR1 and CDR2 sequences are LGHDT and YNNKEL (reference sequence). V shed 6 bases and J shed 10 bases, with 22 bases lying between them. The length of the CDR3 is 16 residues. The CDR3 sequence: CASRHTRRQGGSPLHF. The CDR3 nucleotides are TGTGCCAGCAGACACACCCGTAGGCAGGGAGGATCACCCCTCCACTTT.

The chain employs TRBV27 and TRBJ1-5, with D unclear. The germline CDR1 and CDR2 sequences are MNHEY and SMNVEV (reference sequence). The CDR3 has 12 residues. V dropped 3 bases and J dropped 4 bases, with 4 bases sitting between them. The chain's CDR3 is CASSFPNQPQHF. CDR3 DNA: TGTGCCAGCAGTTTTCCAAATCAGCCCCAGCATTTT.

This clone was seen only a few times. The chain couples TRBV28 to TRBJ2-5; 10 nucleotides line up with TRBD1. V was clipped by 6 bases and J by 5 bases; unmatched bases: 9. Germline CDR1 is MDHEN and CDR2 is SYDVKM. The CDR3 consists of 15 residues. The CDR3, as DNA: TGTGCCAGCAGCCAACCGGGACAGGGGAGGGAGACCCAGTACTTC. Translation: CASSQPGQGRETQYF.

This chain uses TRBV18 with TRBJ2-5; 9 positions agree with TRBD2. V lost 8 bases to trimming and J lost 2 bases; unmatched junction nucleotides: 6. The CDR3 loop spans 14 amino acids. Looked up from germline, CDR1 is KGHSH and CDR2 is LQKENI. The CDR3, as DNA: TGTGCCAGCGCTAGCGGGGAGGTACAAGAGACCCAGTACTTC. Amino acid sequence: CASASGEVQETQYF.

The genes are TRBV28 and TRBJ2-5, with TRBD2 matching 8 bases. This CDR3 comprises 16 residues. CDR1 and CDR2 from the germline V gene are MDHEN and SYDVKM. The trim removed 5 bases at V and 1 base at J, leaving 9 bases unmatched. This chain's CDR3 is CASSLNPGGAQETQYF. The CDR3, as DNA: TGTGCCAGCAGTCTAAATCCCGGGGGGGCCCAAGAGACCCAGTACTTC.